The 7 T cell receptor beta chains listed next were all sequenced from one sample in a study of shared clonotypes between healthy human individuals. Here immunoSEQ multiplex PCR was the method, and the copy in TCRdb shows in-frame clones only, minus some. The table includes fewer than 1.6 million clones, approximately 98.5% detected once. The sample was naive CD4+ T cells sorted from blood. Sample subset: CD45RA+ positively selected. Every receptor here comes from a man aged 30 to 39 in good health.

The chain combines TRBV5-1 with TRBJ1-2; a possible D gene is TRBD1 (5 bases). Germline V gene data show CDR1 as SGHRS and CDR2 as YFSETQ. V was pared by 7 bases and J by 5 bases, with 18 bases between. CDR3 length: 14 amino acids. The CDR3 DNA reads TGCGCCAGCCAGCTCGATCGTCGGGGGTATGGCTACACCTTC. Protein: CASQLDRRGYGYTF.

This clone was seen just once. This chain connects TRBV9 to TRBJ2-2; D unclear. Germline lookup yields CDR1 SGDLS and CDR2 YYNGEE. CDR3 size: 17 residues. Trimming cost V 0 bases and J 4 bases, with 16 bases left between them. CDR3 residues: CASSVGIFEPVTGELFF. The CDR3 region has the DNA TGTGCCAGCAGCGTAGGTATCTTCGAACCGGTCACCGGGGAGCTGTTTTTT.

This clone is a singleton in its sample. The V gene is TRBV10-3, the J gene TRBJ1-1, with D possibly TRBD1 on 6 matching bases. The CDR3 is 16 residues long. In germline, CDR1 is ENHRY, CDR2 SYGVKD. The V and J ends lost 5 bases and 4 bases respectively, with 20 bases between them. The CDR3 DNA follows: TGTGCCATCAGTCCCCTCGGAGGGGGTAGTGGCACTGAAGCTTTCTTT. This translates into CAISPLGGGSGTEAFF.

The gene calls are TRBV29-1 and TRBJ2-7; 7 bases are shared with TRBD2. Germline CDR1 and CDR2: SQVTM and ANQGSEA. The V segment lost 4 bases and the J segment 8 bases; nucleotides outside the gene matches: 11. The CDR3 extends over 13 amino acids. The CDR3 bases are TGCAGCGTTGGGAACACGGGGGGTGGGCAGCAGTACTTC. This sequence encodes CSVGNTGGGQQYF.

The CDR3 coding sequence is TGTGCCACCAGCAGGGACACTCAAGAGACCCAGTACTTC. Translating it yields CATSRDTQETQYF. The rearrangement links TRBV15 to TRBJ2-5, with a tentative D call TRBD1 (5 bases). Per germline, CDR1 LNHNV and CDR2 YYDKDF (reference sequence). There are 13 residues in the CDR3. The ends were cut back, 3 bases at V and 2 bases at J, with 7 bases in the middle.

A single count supports this clone. At the DNA level, this CDR3 is encoded by other sequences in the same sample as well. The chain carries TRBV9 and TRBJ2-3; D remains ambiguous. The V end was cut by 0 bases, the J end by 0 bases, with 8 bases between. The CDR3 sequence is 15 residues long. Germline values: CDR1 SGDLS, CDR2 YYNGEE. The CDR3 nucleotides are TGTGCCAGCAGCGTAGCTCCCACTAGCACAGATACGCAGTATTTT. Protein: CASSVAPTSTDTQYF.

The gene calls are TRBV7-9 and TRBJ2-3, with a possible D match to TRBD2 (6 bases). Between the trimmed V and J ends, which lost 5 bases and 4 bases, there was a span of 10 bases. The CDR3 runs to 13 residues. Germline CDR1 and CDR2: SEHNR and FQNEAQ (reference sequence). In DNA, the CDR3 is TGTGCCAGCAGCCAGACTAGTGCAGATACGCAGTATTTT. It yields the protein CASSQTSADTQYF.